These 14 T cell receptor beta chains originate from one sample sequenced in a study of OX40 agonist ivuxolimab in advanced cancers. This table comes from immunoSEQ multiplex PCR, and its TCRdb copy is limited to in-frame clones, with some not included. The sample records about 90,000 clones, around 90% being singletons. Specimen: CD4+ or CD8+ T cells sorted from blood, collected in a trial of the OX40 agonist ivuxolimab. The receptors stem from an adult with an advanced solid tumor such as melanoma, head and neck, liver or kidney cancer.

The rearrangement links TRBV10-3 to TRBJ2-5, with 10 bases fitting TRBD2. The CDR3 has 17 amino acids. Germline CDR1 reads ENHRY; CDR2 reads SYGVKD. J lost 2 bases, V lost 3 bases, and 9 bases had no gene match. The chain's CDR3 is CAISDGLAGAHQETQYF. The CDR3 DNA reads TGTGCCATCAGTGACGGGCTAGCGGGGGCACATCAAGAGACCCAGTACTTC.

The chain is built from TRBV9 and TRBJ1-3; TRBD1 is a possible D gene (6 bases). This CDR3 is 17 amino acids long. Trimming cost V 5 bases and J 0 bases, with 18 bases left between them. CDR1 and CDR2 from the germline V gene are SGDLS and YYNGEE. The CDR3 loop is CASSQTGGSSSGNTIYF. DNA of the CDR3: TGTGCCAGCAGTCAGACGGGGGGCAGTTCCTCTGGAAACACCATATATTTT.

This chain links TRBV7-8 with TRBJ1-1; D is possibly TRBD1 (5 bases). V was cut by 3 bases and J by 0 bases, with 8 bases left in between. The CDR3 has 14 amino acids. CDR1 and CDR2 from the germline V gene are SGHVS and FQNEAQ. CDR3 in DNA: TGTGCCAGCAGCTTGAGGGGAATGAACACTGAAGCTTTCTTT. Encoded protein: CASSLRGMNTEAFF.

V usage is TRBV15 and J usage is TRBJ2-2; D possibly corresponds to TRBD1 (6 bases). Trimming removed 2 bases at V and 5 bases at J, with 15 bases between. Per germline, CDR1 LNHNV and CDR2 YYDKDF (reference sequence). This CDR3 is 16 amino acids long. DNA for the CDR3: TGTGCCACCAGCAGACTTGCTGGACAGCTGACCGGGGAGCTGTTTTTT. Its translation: CATSRLAGQLTGELFF.

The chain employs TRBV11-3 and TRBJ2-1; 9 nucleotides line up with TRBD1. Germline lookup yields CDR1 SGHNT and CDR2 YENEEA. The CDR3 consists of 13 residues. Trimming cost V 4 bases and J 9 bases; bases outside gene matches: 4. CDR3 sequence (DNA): TGTGCCAGCAGCTGGGACAGGGCCAGTGAGCAGTTCTTC. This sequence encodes CASSWDRASEQFF.

The CDR3, as DNA: TGTGCCTGGAGTGTACAGTTTGGGAAGAGGCCCAAGGAGACCCAGTACTTC. This sequence encodes CAWSVQFGKRPKETQYF. The chain links TRBV30 to TRBJ2-5, with no clear D. Per the germline V gene, CDR1 is GTSNPN and CDR2 is SVGIG (reference sequence). V was clipped by 0 bases and J by 5 bases, with 22 bases between them. The CDR3 has 17 amino acids.

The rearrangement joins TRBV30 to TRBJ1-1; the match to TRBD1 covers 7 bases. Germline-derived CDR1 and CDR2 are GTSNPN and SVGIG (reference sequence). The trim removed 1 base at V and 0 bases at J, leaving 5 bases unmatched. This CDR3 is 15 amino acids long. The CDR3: CAWSGQGGMNTEAFF. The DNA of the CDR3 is TGTGCCTGGAGTGGTCAGGGGGGCATGAACACTGAAGCTTTCTTT.

CDR3 sequence: CASSPRTGEQETQYF. The CDR3 nucleotides are TGTGCCAGCAGCCCCCGGACAGGGGAGCAAGAGACCCAGTACTTC. The chain has TRBV4-2 and TRBJ2-5; 9 nucleotides line up with TRBD1. Germline CDR1 reads LGHNA; CDR2 reads YNFKEQ. There are 15 residues in the CDR3. With V trimmed by 4 bases and J by 2 bases, 5 bases remained unmatched.

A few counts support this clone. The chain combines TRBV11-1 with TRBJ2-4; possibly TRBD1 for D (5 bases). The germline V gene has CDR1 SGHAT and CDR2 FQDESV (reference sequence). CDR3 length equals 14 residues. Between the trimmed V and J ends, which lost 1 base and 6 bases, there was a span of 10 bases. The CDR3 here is CASSLDRTLNIQYF. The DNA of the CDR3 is TGTGCCAGCAGCTTAGACAGGACGTTAAACATTCAGTACTTC.

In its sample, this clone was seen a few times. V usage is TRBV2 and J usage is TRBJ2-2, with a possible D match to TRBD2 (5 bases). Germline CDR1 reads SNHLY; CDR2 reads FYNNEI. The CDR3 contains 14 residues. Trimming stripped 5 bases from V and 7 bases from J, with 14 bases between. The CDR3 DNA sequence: TGTGCCAGCAGTCCCGAGGGAGAGGGCGGGGAGCTGTTTTTT. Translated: CASSPEGEGGELFF.

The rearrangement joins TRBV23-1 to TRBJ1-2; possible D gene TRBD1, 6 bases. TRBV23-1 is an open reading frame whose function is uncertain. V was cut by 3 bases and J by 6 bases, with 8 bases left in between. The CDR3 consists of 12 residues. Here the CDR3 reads CASSHRGHGYTF. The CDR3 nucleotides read TGCGCCAGCAGTCACAGGGGTCATGGCTACACCTTC.

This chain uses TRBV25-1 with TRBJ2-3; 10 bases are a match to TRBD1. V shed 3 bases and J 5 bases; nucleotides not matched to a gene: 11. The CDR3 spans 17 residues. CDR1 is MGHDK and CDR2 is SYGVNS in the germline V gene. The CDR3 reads CASSDYSGTGVEDTQYF. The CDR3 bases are TGTGCCAGCAGTGATTACTCCGGGACAGGGGTTGAAGATACGCAGTATTTT.

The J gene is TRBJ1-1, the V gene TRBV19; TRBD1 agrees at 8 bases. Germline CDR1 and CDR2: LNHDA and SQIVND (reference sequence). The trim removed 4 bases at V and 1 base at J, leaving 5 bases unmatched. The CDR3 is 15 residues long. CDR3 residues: CASSRKTGENTEAFF. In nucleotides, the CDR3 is TGTGCCAGTAGTAGGAAGACAGGGGAGAACACTGAAGCTTTCTTT.

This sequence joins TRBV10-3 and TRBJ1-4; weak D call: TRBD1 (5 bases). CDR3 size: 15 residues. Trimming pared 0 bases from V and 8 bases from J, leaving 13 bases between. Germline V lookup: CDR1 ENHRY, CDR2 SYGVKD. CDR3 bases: TGTGCCATCAGTGAGTCGGCTGGAGGGACCGAAAAACTGTTTTTT. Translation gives CAISESAGGTEKLFF.